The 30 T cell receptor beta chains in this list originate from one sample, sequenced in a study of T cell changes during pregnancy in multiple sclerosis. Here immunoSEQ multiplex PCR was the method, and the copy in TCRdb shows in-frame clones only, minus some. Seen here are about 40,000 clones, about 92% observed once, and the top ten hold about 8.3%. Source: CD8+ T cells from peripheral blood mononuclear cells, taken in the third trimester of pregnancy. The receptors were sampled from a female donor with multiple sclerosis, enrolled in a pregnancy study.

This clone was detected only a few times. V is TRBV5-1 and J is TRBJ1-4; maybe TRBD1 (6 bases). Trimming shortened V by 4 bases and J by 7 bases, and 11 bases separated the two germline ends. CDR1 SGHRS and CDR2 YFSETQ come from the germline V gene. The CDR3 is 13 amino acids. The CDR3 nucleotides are TGCGCCAGCAGCGCCTCGGACAGTGAAAAACTGTTTTTT. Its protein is CASSASDSEKLFF.

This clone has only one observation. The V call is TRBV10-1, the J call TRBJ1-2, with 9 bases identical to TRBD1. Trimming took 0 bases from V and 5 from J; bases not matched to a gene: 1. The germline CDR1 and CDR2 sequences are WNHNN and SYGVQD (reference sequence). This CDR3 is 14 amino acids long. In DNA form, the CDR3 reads TGCGCCAGCAGTGAGTCGGGACAGGGTTATGGCTACACCTTC. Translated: CASSESGQGYGYTF.

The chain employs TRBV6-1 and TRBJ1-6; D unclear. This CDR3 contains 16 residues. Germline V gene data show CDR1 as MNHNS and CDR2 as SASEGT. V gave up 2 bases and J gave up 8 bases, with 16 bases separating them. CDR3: CASSERLEGGDSPLHF. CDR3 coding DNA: TGTGCCAGCAGTGAAAGGTTGGAGGGTGGTGATTCACCCCTCCACTTT.

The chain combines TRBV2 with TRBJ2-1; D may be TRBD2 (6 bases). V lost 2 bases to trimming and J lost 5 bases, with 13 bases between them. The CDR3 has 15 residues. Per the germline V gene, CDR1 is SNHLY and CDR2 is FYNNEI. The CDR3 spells CASSEFGGADNEQFF. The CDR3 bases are TGTGCCAGCAGTGAATTTGGCGGGGCGGACAATGAGCAGTTCTTC.

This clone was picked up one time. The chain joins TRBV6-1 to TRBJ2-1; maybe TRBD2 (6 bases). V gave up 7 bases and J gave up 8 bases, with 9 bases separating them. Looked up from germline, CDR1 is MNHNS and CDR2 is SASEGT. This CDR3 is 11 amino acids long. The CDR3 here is CASIRGDEQFF. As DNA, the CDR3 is TGTGCCAGCATCCGCGGGGATGAGCAGTTCTTC.

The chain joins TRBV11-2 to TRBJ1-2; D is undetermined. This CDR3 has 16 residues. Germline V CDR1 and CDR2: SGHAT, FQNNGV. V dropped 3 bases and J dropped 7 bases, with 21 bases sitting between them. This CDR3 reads CASSFPGGSVGSGYTF. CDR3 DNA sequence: TGTGCCAGCAGCTTCCCTGGCGGATCCGTTGGGAGTGGCTACACCTTC.

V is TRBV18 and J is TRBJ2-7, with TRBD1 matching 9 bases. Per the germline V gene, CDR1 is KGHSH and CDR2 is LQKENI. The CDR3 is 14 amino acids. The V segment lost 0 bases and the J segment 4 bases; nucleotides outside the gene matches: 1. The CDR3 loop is CASSPPGQGYEQYF. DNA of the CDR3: TGTGCCAGCTCACCACCGGGACAGGGTTACGAGCAGTACTTC.

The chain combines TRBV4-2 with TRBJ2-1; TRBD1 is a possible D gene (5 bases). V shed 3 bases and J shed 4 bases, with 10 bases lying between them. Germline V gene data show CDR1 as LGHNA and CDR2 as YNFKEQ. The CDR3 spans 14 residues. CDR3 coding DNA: TGTGCCAGCAGCCACATAGGGGTTTACAATGAGCAGTTCTTC. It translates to CASSHIGVYNEQFF.

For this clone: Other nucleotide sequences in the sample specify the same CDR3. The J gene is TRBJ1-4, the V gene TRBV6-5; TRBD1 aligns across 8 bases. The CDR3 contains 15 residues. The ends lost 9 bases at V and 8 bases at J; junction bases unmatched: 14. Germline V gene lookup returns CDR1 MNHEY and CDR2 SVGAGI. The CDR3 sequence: CASATSGTGYEKLFF. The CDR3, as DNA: TGTGCCAGTGCGACCAGCGGGACAGGTTACGAAAAACTGTTTTTT.

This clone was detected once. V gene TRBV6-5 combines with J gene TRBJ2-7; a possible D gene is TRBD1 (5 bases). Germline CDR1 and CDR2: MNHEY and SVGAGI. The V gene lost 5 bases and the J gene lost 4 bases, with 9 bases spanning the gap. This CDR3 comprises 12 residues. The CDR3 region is CASSRGIYEQYF. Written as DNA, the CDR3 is TGTGCCAGCAGTAGGGGCATTTACGAGCAGTACTTC.

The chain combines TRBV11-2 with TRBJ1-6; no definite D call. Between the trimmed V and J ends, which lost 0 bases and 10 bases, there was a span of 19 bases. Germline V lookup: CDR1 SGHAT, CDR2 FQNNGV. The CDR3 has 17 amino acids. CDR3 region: CASSLDRVVEGPSPLHF. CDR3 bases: TGTGCCAGCAGCTTAGATAGGGTCGTAGAGGGCCCCTCACCCCTCCACTTT.

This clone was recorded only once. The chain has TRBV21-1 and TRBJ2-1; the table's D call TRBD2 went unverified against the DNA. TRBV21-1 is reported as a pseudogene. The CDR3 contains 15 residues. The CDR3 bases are TGTGCCAGCAGCAAAGGGGGCGGGGGGGCCATTGAGCAGTTCTTC. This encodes CASSKGGGGAIEQFF.

CDR3 region: CASSPGRGGTEAFF. CDR3 sequence (DNA): TGTGCCAGCAGCCCCGGGCGTGGAGGCACTGAAGCTTTCTTT. J is TRBJ1-1 and V is TRBV2; no reliable D call. V lost 6 bases, J lost 4 bases, and 15 bases lay in between. Germline V gene data show CDR1 as SNHLY and CDR2 as FYNNEI. The CDR3 is 14 amino acids.

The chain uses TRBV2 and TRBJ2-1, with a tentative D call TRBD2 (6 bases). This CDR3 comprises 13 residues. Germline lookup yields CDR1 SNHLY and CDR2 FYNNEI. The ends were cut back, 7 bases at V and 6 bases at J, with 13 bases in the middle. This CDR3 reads CASTRTTSNEQFF. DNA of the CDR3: TGTGCCAGCACCCGGACTACGAGCAATGAGCAGTTCTTC.

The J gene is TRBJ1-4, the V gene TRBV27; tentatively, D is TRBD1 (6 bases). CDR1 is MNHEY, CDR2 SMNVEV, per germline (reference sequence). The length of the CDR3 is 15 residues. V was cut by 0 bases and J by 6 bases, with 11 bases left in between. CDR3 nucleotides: TGTGCCAGCAGTTTATCGGGGGGGGCGCATGAAAAACTGTTTTTT. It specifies CASSLSGGAHEKLFF.

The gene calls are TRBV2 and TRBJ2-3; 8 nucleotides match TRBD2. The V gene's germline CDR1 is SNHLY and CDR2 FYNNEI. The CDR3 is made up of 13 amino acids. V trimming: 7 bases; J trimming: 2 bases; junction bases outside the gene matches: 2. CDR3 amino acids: CASTGGHTDTQYF. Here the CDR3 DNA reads TGTGCCAGCACGGGGGGGCACACAGATACGCAGTATTTT.

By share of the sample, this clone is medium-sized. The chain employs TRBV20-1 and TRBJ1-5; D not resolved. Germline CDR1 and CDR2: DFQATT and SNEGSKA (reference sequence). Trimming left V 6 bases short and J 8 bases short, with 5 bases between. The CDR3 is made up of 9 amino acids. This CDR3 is CSAGEPQHF. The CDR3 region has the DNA TGCAGTGCCGGGGAGCCCCAGCATTTT.

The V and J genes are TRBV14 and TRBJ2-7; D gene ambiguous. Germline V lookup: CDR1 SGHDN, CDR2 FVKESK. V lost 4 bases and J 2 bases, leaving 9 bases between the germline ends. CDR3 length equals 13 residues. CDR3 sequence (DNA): TGTGCCAGCAGCCCCGACATAGCCTACGAGCAGTACTTC. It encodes CASSPDIAYEQYF.

DNA for the CDR3: TGTGCCAGCAGCCACCTGGGACTTTCCTACGAGCAGTACTTC. This sequence encodes CASSHLGLSYEQYF. This chain links TRBV6-1 with TRBJ2-7, with D maybe TRBD2 (6 bases). Deletions cut 6 bases from V and 1 base from J, with 13 bases between. The germline CDR1 and CDR2 sequences are MNHNS and SASEGT. The CDR3 spans 14 residues.

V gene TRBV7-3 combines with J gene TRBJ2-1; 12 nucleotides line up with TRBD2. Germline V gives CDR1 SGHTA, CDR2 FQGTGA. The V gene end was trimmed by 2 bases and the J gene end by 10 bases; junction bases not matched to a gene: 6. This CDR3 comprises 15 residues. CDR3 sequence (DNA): TGTGCCAGCAGCTTATCTCTAGCGGGGGGGGCAGAGCAGTTCTTC. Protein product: CASSLSLAGGAEQFF.

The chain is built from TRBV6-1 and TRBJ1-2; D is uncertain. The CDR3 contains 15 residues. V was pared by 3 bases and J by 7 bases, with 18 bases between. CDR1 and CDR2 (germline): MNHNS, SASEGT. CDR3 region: CASSDAVAISRGYTF. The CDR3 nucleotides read TGTGCCAGCAGTGACGCAGTCGCAATCTCTCGTGGCTACACCTTC.

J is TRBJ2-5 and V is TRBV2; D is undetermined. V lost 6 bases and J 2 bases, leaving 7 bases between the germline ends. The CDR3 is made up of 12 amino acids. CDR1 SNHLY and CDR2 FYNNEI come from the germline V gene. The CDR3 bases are TGTGCCAGCAGGCTTCAGCAAGAGACCCAGTACTTC. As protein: CASRLQQETQYF.

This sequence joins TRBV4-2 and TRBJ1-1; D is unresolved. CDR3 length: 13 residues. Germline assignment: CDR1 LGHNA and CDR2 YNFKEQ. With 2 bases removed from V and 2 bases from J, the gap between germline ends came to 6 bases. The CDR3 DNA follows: TGTGCCAGCAGCCAAAGCGGAAACACTGAAGCTTTCTTT. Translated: CASSQSGNTEAFF.

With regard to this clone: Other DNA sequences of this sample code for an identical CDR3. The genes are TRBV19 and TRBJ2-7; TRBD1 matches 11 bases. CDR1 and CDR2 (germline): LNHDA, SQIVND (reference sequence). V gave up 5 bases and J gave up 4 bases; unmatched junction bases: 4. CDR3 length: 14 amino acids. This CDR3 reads CASSPGTGGYEQYF. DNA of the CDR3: TGTGCCAGTAGTCCCGGGACAGGGGGGTACGAGCAGTACTTC.

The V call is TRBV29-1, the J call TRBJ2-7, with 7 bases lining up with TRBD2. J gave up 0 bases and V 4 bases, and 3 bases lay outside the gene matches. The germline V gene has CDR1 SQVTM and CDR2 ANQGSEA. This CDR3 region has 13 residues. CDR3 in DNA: TGCAGCGTTGGTGGGGGGGACTCCTACGAGCAGTACTTC. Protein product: CSVGGGDSYEQYF.

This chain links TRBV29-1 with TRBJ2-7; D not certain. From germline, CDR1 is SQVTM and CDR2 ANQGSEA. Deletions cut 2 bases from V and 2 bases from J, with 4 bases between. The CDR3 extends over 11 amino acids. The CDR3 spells CSVEITYEQYF. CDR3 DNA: TGCAGCGTTGAAATAACCTACGAGCAGTACTTC.

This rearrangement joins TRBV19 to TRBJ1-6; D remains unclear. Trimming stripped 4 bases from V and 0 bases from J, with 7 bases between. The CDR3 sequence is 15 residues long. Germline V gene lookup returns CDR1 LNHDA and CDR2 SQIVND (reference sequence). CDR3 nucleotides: TGTGCCAGTAGTACCGGGATCTCCTATAATTCACCCCTCCACTTT. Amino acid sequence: CASSTGISYNSPLHF.

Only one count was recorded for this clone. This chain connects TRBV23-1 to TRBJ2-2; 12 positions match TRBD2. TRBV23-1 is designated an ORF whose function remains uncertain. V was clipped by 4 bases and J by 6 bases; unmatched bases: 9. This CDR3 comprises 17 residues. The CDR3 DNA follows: TGCGCCAGCAGTCGAGGGCTAGCGGGGGGGCCGCCCGGGGAGCTGTTTTTT. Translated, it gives CASSRGLAGGPPGELFF.

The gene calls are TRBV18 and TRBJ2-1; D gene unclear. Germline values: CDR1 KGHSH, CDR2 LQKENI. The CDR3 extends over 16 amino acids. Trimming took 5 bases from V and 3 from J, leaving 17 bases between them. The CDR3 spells CASSLTPETLYNEQFF. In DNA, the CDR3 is TGTGCCAGCTCATTAACCCCGGAGACCCTCTACAATGAGCAGTTCTTC.

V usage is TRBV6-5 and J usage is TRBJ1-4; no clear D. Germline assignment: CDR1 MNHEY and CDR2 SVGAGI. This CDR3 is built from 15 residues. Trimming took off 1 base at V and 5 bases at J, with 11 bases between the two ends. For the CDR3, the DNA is TGTGCCAGCAGTTACTTTCGTAGTAGAAATGAAAAACTGTTTTTT. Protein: CASSYFRSRNEKLFF.